Listed here are 30 T cell receptor beta chains from one sample, sequenced in a study of CD8+CD57+ T cells in acquired aplastic anemia (dated by TCRdb to the late 2010s). Sequenced on an Illumina HiSeq 2000. TCR beta VDJ combination and CDR3 sequence profiling used genomic DNA as the template. TCRdb reprocessing: public reads trimmed at Q25 with fastp, clones called with MiXCR, in-frame beta chains kept. Each record represents a unique CDR3 protein, reported with the most common genes and DNA among its rows. For this sample there are 100,000 to 150,000 distinct CDR3 sequences; 48% appear just once. The ten most abundant clones make up roughly 2.7% of the sample. Sample: sorted CD4+, CD8+, or CD8+CD57+ T cells (not recorded which) from PBMCs. Source of these receptors: a human donor in good health, serving as a control.

The chain has TRBV9 and TRBJ2-7; 10 bases align to TRBD1. Germline lookup yields CDR1 SGDLS and CDR2 YYNGEE. Unmatched junction bases numbered 9, after V lost 4 bases and J lost 2 bases. The CDR3 runs to 16 residues. CDR3 amino acids: CASSRAGTGATYEQYF. The CDR3 DNA follows: TGTGCCAGCAGCCGGGCCGGGACAGGGGCCACCTACGAGCAGTACTTC.

In this sample, this clonotype turned up many times. V gene TRBV5-5 combines with J gene TRBJ1-2, with D uncertain. The CDR3 length is 16 residues. Germline CDR1 and CDR2: SGHKS and YYEKEE (reference sequence). Trimming stripped 1 base from V and 2 bases from J, with 15 bases between. The CDR3 sequence: CASSLYQKTKNYGYTF. The CDR3 DNA sequence: TGTGCCAGCAGCTTGTACCAAAAGACGAAGAACTATGGCTACACCTTC.

The DNA of the CDR3 is TGTGCCAGTAGTATTACCGGACAGGGACAGGGTTCCTACGAGCAGTACTTC. Residues: CASSITGQGQGSYEQYF. The chain uses TRBV19 and TRBJ2-7; 9 bases line up with TRBD1. Germline loops: CDR1 LNHDA, CDR2 SQIVND (reference sequence). Trimming cost V 3 bases and J 1 base; bases outside gene matches: 10. There are 17 residues in the CDR3.

This clonotype was seen at least ten times. The chain recombines TRBV7-2 with TRBJ1-1; 7 bases are shared with TRBD1. Germline values: CDR1 SGHTA, CDR2 FQGNSA. The CDR3 totals 15 residues. V was pared by 2 bases and J by 5 bases, with 8 bases of the junction left unmatched. Here the CDR3 DNA reads TGTGCCAGCAGCTTAATAGAGGGGGCATGGACTGAAGCTTTCTTT. Protein sequence: CASSLIEGAWTEAFF.

This clonotype came up a few times. This chain connects TRBV7-2 to TRBJ2-5; 9 bases line up with TRBD2. Germline V lookup: CDR1 SGHTA, CDR2 FQGNSA. The CDR3 length is 14 residues. J lost 2 bases, V lost 4 bases, and 2 bases had no gene match. The CDR3 protein is CASSSAGGQETQYF. The CDR3 DNA reads TGTGCCAGCAGCTCGGCGGGGGGGCAAGAGACCCAGTACTTC.

Remarks on this clonotype: A read error may produce the germline difference seen at one junction end. The V and J genes are TRBV25-1 and TRBJ2-7, with D perhaps matching TRBD1 or TRBD2 (6 bases each). Germline V CDR1 and CDR2: MGHDK, SYGVNS. This CDR3 region has 15 residues. CDR3 in amino acids: CASSLSAGQGIEQCF. The CDR3 region has the DNA TGTGCCAGCAGCTTATCGGCGGGGCAGGGGATAGAGCAGTGCTTC.

This clonotype was detected ten times or more. The V call is TRBV6-2 or TRBV6-3, the J call TRBJ1-1; 10 bases fit TRBD1. Looked up from germline, CDR1 is MNHEY and CDR2 is SVGEGT. The CDR3 totals 15 residues. V shed 6 bases, J shed 5 bases, and the junction held 9 bases outside the gene matches. The CDR3 region is CASSRDRGRTTEAFF. The CDR3 DNA is TGTGCCAGCAGCCGCGACAGGGGGCGGACGACTGAAGCTTTCTTT.

This clonotype was observed at least ten times. J is TRBJ1-2 and V is TRBV3-1, with TRBD1 matching 12 bases. J lost 6 bases, V lost 0 bases, and 5 bases had no gene match. Germline CDR1 reads LGHDT; CDR2 reads YNNKEL (reference sequence). This CDR3 is 16 amino acids long. The CDR3 DNA sequence: TGTGCCAGCAGCCAAGATAGGGGACAGGGGGCTGATGGCTACACCTTC. Translating it yields CASSQDRGQGADGYTF.

This clonotype was observed once. The V call is TRBV20-1, the J call TRBJ2-1; TRBD2 aligns across 13 bases. Germline V gene data show CDR1 as DFQATT and CDR2 as SNEGSKA (reference sequence). The CDR3 covers 14 residues. J gave up 7 bases and V 3 bases, and 3 bases lay outside the gene matches. CDR3 DNA sequence: TGCAGTGCTAGCGGGACTAGCGGGGATAATGAGCAGTTCTTC. Translating it yields CSASGTSGDNEQFF.

This clonotype was recorded many times. The rearrangement joins TRBV11-3 to TRBJ2-7, with 10 bases matching TRBD2. From germline, CDR1 is SGHNT and CDR2 YENEEA. This CDR3 is 15 amino acids long. J gave up 0 bases and V 5 bases, and 4 bases lay outside the gene matches. CDR3 amino acids: CASSPTSGYSYEQYF. As DNA, the CDR3 is TGTGCCAGCAGCCCGACTAGCGGGTACTCCTACGAGCAGTACTTC.

The V and J genes are TRBV10-1 and TRBJ1-2; 10 bases fit TRBD1. CDR3 length: 13 amino acids. CDR1 and CDR2 (germline): WNHNN, SYGVQD (reference sequence). V was pared by 10 bases and J by 2 bases, with 4 bases of the junction left unmatched. The CDR3 nucleotides are TGCGCCAACGGGACAGGGGAGAACTATGGCTACACCTTC. Protein: CANGTGENYGYTF.

This chain links TRBV12-3 or TRBV12-4 with TRBJ2-1; the match to TRBD2 covers 9 bases. Trimming took 3 bases from V and 0 from J; bases not matched to a gene: 6. The CDR3 loop spans 17 amino acids. Here the CDR3 reads CASSFGGGAASYNEQFF. Written as DNA, the CDR3 is TGTGCCAGCAGTTTCGGCGGGGGGGCAGCCTCCTACAATGAGCAGTTCTTC.

This clonotype came up a few times. V gene TRBV19 combines with J gene TRBJ1-2, with 12 bases aligning to TRBD1. This CDR3 has 12 residues. With 8 bases clipped from V and 7 bases from J, the junction kept 2 bases outside the gene matches. CDR1 is LNHDA, CDR2 SQIVND, per germline (reference sequence). The CDR3 DNA sequence: TGTGCCAGTGGGACAGGGGGCTTTGGCTACACCTTC. Protein sequence: CASGTGGFGYTF. The full variable domain, completed using reference TRBV19 and TRBJ1-2, is DGGITQSPKYLFRKEGQNVTLSCEQNLNHDAMYWYRQDPGQGLRLIYYSQIVNDFQKGDIAEGYSVSREKKESFPLTVTSAQKNPTAFYLCASGTGGFGYTFGSGTRLTVV.

The gene calls are TRBV6-4 and TRBJ1-6; D uncertain. With 6 bases removed from V and 8 bases from J, the gap between germline ends came to 11 bases. The CDR3 length is 13 residues. CDR1 and CDR2 (germline): MRHNA, SNTAGT. CDR3 nucleotides: TGTGCCAGCAGCCCACAGCCCGATTCACCCCTCCACTTT. Residues: CASSPQPDSPLHF.

With regard to this clonotype: One end of the junction fails to match germline, which may point to a read error. The J gene is TRBJ2-1, the V gene TRBV19; D may correspond to TRBD1 or TRBD2 (7 bases each). Per the germline V gene, CDR1 is LNHDA and CDR2 is SQIVND (reference sequence). The CDR3 is 17 amino acids. The CDR3: CASSILGGGSSNNEQFF. For the CDR3, the DNA is TGTGCCAGTAGTATATTGGGAGGGGGCAGCTCCAACAATGAGCAGTTCTTC.

This clonotype is a singleton in its sample. The chain joins TRBV9 to TRBJ2-3; D unclear. The germline V gene encodes CDR1 SGDLS and CDR2 YYNGEE. Trimming stripped 6 bases from V and 0 bases from J, with 8 bases between. This CDR3 comprises 13 residues. CDR3 amino acids: CASTAGSTDTQYF. The CDR3, as DNA: TGTGCCAGCACCGCAGGCAGCACAGATACGCAGTATTTT.

A note on this clonotype: A much larger clone is a single base away; this may be a read error. This chain uses TRBV4-2 with TRBJ2-6, with D perhaps matching TRBD1 or TRBD2 (5 bases each). There are 18 residues in the CDR3. V was shortened by 2 bases and J by 0 bases, with 14 bases between the two germline ends. Germline CDR1 reads LGHNA; CDR2 reads YNFKEQ. The CDR3 DNA reads TGTGCCAGCAGCCAATCAGCAGGGAGTACCTCTGGGGCCAACGTCCTGACTTTC. It translates to CASSQSAGSTSGANVLTF.

This clonotype was seen at least ten times. The chain is built from TRBV6-2 or TRBV6-3 and TRBJ1-5, with D perhaps TRBD1 (5 bases). The CDR3 runs to 14 residues. Looked up from germline, CDR1 is MNHEY and CDR2 is SVGEGT. V dropped 8 bases and J dropped 1 base, with 12 bases sitting between them. Here the CDR3 DNA reads TGTGCCAGCGATGACGGGACCAGCAATCAGCCCCAGCATTTT. Protein: CASDDGTSNQPQHF.

This clonotype was picked up many times. The chain has TRBV12-3 or TRBV12-4 and TRBJ1-2; TRBD1 agrees at 8 bases. The CDR3 loop spans 14 amino acids. Trimming at V came to 7 bases and at J to 4 bases, leaving 8 bases not matched to a gene. The CDR3 DNA is TGTGCCAGCAAAGACTCAGGGGGCGGCTATGGCTACACCTTC. Its translation: CASKDSGGGYGYTF.

The chain joins TRBV19 to TRBJ1-3, with 9 bases matching TRBD1. J gave up 0 bases and V 9 bases, and 12 bases lay outside the gene matches. The germline gives CDR1 LNHDA, CDR2 SQIVND (reference sequence). The CDR3 runs 17 residues. DNA of the CDR3: TGTGCCAGCAGCCGACGGGGACAGGGCTCCTCTGGAAACACCATATATTTT. Translating it yields CASSRRGQGSSGNTIYF. The full variable domain, in which reference TRBV19 and TRBJ1-3 provide the parts outside the CDR3, is DGGITQSPKYLFRKEGQNVTLSCEQNLNHDAMYWYRQDPGQGLRLIYYSQIVNDFQKGDIAEGYSVSREKKESFPLTVTSAQKNPTAFYLCASSRRGQGSSGNTIYFGEGSWLTVV.

The chain has TRBV4-1 and TRBJ2-7; 8 nucleotides align to TRBD1. Trimming at V came to 1 base and at J to 0 bases, leaving 2 bases not matched to a gene. This CDR3 comprises 15 residues. In germline, CDR1 is MGHRA, CDR2 YSYEKL. For the CDR3, the DNA is TGCGCCAGCAGCCAAGGACAGGGGTACTCCTACGAGCAGTACTTC. Amino acid sequence: CASSQGQGYSYEQYF.

This clonotype has just a few counts. This rearrangement joins TRBV18 to TRBJ1-3; 11 bases agree with TRBD1. J was trimmed by 0 bases and V by 6 bases; bases with no gene match: 13. CDR1 is KGHSH and CDR2 is LQKENI in the germline V gene. The CDR3 sequence is 19 residues long. The CDR3 reads CASSTMGQGVLDSGNTIYF. The CDR3, as DNA: TGTGCCAGCTCGACCATGGGACAGGGGGTCTTGGACTCTGGAAACACCATATATTTT.

This clonotype came up many times. The rearrangement links TRBV28 to TRBJ1-1; 8 nucleotides agree with TRBD1. The CDR3 loop spans 14 amino acids. Germline CDR1 MDHEN, CDR2 SYDVKM. V trimming: 6 bases; J trimming: 3 bases; junction bases outside the gene matches: 6. The CDR3 protein is CASSLETGDTEAFF. CDR3 sequence (DNA): TGTGCCAGCAGCTTAGAGACAGGGGACACTGAAGCTTTCTTT. Variable domain in full (rest from reference TRBV28 and TRBJ1-1): DVKVTQSSRYLVKRTGEKVFLECVQDMDHENMFWYRQDPGLGLRLIYFSYDVKMKEKGDIPEGYSVSREKKERFSLILESASTNQTSMYLCASSLETGDTEAFFGQGTRLTVV.

The rearrangement uses TRBV12-3 or TRBV12-4 and TRBJ2-2; TRBD1 aligns across 9 bases. The CDR3 is 15 residues long. The V gene end was trimmed by 6 bases and the J gene end by 6 bases; junction bases not matched to a gene: 8. CDR3 region: CASSTGTGSAGELFF. DNA of the CDR3: TGTGCCAGCAGCACCGGGACAGGGTCCGCCGGGGAGCTGTTTTTT.

The chain links TRBV6-4 to TRBJ2-3; 8 nucleotides agree with TRBD2. The CDR3 is 14 amino acids. In germline, CDR1 is MRHNA, CDR2 SNTAGT. With V trimmed by 6 bases and J by 8 bases, 10 bases remained unmatched. CDR3 protein: CASSKGLEGSTQYF. CDR3 DNA: TGTGCCAGCAGCAAGGGACTAGAAGGTTCTACGCAGTATTTT.

This chain connects TRBV5-1 to TRBJ2-7; 14 bases match TRBD2. Unmatched junction bases numbered 8, after V lost 6 bases and J lost 6 bases. CDR3 length: 15 residues. CDR1 and CDR2 from the germline V gene are SGHRS and YFSETQ. The CDR3 sequence is CASKRTSGGFSEQYF. DNA for the CDR3: TGCGCCAGCAAACGGACTAGCGGGGGGTTCTCCGAGCAGTACTTC.

This chain links TRBV27 with TRBJ2-1; 12 nucleotides align to TRBD2. V trimming: 3 bases; J trimming: 7 bases; junction bases outside the gene matches: 10. Germline CDR1 is MNHEY and CDR2 is SMNVEV (reference sequence). This CDR3 spans 17 amino acids. The CDR3 loop is CASSLRASGGAGNEQFF. The DNA for the CDR3 is TGTGCCAGCAGTTTGAGGGCTAGCGGGGGGGCCGGGAATGAGCAGTTCTTC.

A remark on this clonotype: Compared with germline, one end of the junction differs, possibly owing to a read error. The chain joins TRBV19 to TRBJ2-7; D is possibly TRBD1 or TRBD2 (5 bases each). CDR3 length: 10 amino acids. The germline V gene has CDR1 LNHDA and CDR2 SQIVND (reference sequence). The DNA for the CDR3 is TGTGCCAGTAGTGCGGCAGGGAGCGTCTTC. Protein sequence: CASSAAGSVF.

J is TRBJ1-2 and V is TRBV15; 10 bases fit TRBD1. The CDR3 extends over 15 amino acids. The germline V gene has CDR1 LNHNV and CDR2 YYDKDF (reference sequence). V was clipped by 0 bases and J by 6 bases; unmatched bases: 4. The CDR3 spells CATSRDRQGANGYTF. The CDR3 bases are TGTGCCACCAGCAGAGACAGACAGGGGGCGAATGGCTACACCTTC.

J is TRBJ1-5 and V is TRBV7-8; tentatively, D is TRBD1 (5 bases). The CDR3 loop spans 13 amino acids. Germline V gene lookup returns CDR1 SGHVS and CDR2 FQNEAQ. V gave up 6 bases and J gave up 3 bases, with 9 bases separating them. CDR3 loop: CASRSRANQPQHF. The CDR3 region has the DNA TGTGCCAGCAGGTCCAGGGCCAATCAGCCCCAGCATTTT.